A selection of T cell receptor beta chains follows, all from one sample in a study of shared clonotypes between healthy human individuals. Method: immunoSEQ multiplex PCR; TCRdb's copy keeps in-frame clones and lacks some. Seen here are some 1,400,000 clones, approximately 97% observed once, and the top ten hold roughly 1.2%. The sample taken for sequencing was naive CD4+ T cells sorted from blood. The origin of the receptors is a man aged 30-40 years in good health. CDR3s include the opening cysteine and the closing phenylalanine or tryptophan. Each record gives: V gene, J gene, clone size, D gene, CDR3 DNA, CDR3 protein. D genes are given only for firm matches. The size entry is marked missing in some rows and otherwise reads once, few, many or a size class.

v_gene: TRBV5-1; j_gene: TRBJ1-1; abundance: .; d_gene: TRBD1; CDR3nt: TGCGCCAACAGCTTAGAACAGGGGCGCACTGAAGCTTTCTTT; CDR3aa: CANSLEQGRTEAFF
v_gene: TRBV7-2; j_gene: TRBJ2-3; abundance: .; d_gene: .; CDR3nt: TGTGCCAGCAGCTCCCCCCGGGGTACGCAGTATTTT; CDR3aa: CASSSPRGTQYF
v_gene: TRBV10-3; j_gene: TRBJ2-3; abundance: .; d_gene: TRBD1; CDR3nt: TGTGCCATCAGCGGACAGGGGCCTAGCACAGATACGCAGTATTTT; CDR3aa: CAISGQGPSTDTQYF
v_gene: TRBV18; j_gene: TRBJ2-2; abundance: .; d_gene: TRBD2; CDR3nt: TGTGCCAGCTCACCAACGGCGGGAGGGGACGGGGAGCTGTTTTTT; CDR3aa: CASSPTAGGDGELFF
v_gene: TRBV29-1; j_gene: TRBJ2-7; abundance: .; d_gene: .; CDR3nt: TGCAGCGTTTATATAACGGGGGAGCAGTACTTC; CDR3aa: CSVYITGEQYF
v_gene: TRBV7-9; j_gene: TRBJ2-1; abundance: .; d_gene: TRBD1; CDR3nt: TGTGCCAGCAGCTCGCGGACAGGGAATGAGCAGTTCTTC; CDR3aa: CASSSRTGNEQFF
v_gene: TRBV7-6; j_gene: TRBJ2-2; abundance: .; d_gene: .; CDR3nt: TGTGCCAGCAGCAAGCCCCCGGCCGGGGAGCTGTTTTTT; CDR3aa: CASSKPPAGELFF
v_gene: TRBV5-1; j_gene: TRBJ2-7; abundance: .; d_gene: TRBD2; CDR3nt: TGCGCCAGCAGCGCGGGACTAGCGGAGATCTCCTACGAGCAGTACTTC; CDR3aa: CASSAGLAEISYEQYF
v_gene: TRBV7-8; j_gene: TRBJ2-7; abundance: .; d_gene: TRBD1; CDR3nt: TGTGCCAGCAGCCCCGCCACCAGGACAGGGCTAAGCTACGAGCAGTACTTC; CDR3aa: CASSPATRTGLSYEQYF
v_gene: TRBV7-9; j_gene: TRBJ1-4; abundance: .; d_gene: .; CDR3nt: TGTGCCAGCAGCTTGGGAGACCCTATGGGGATTTTTTTT; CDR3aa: CASSLGDPMGIFF
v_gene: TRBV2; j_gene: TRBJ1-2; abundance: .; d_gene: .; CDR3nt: TGTGCCAGCAAAGCGGGACGGGAAACCGGCTACACCTTC; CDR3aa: CASKAGRETGYTF
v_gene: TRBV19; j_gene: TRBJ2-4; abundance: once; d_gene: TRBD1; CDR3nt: TGTGCCACCGCCCAGGGGGCGAGGAACATTCAGTACTTC; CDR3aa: CATAQGARNIQYF
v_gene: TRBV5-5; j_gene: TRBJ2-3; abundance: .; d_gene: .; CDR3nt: TGTGCCAGCAGCCCAACCTGGGGATTCGCAGATACGCAGTATTTT; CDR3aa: CASSPTWGFADTQYF
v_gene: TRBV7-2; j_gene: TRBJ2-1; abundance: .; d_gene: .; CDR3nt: TGTGCCAGCAGCTTGGGGGGGGCTCGGTACAATGAGCAGTTCTTC; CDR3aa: CASSLGGARYNEQFF
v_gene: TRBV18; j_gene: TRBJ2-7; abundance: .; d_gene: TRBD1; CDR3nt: TGTGCCAGCTCATTGGGACAGGGGAACGAGCAGTACTTC; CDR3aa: CASSLGQGNEQYF
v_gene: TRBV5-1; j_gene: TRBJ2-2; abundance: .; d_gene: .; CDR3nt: TGCGCCAGCAGCCTAGGGACCGCGAACACCGGGGAGCTGTTTTTT; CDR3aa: CASSLGTANTGELFF
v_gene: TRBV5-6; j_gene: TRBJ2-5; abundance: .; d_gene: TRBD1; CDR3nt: TGTGCCAGCAGTCTAATCTCCGGGACAGGGCGAGAGACCCAGTACTTC; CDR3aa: CASSLISGTGRETQYF
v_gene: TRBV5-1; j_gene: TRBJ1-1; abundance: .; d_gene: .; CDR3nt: TGCGCCAGCAGCTTGTGGAACAGGGTAGCAGTGAACACTGAAGCTTTCTTT; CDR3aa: CASSLWNRVAVNTEAFF
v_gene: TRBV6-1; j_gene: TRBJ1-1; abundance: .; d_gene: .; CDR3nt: TGTGCCAGCAGTGACCCGGGACGGGAAGCTTTCTTT; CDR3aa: CASSDPGREAFF
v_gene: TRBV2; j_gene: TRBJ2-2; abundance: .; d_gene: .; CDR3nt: TGTGCCAGCAGACTAAACCGGGGCTCGACCGGGGAGCTGTTTTTT; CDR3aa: CASRLNRGSTGELFF
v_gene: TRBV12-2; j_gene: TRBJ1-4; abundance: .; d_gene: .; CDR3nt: TGTGCAAGTCGCTTATTCTACCCGGGGACGGATAAGGAAAAACTGTTTTTT; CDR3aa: CASRLFYPGTDKEKLFF
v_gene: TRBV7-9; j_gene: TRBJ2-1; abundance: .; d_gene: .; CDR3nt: TGTGCCAGCAGCTCCTCCGGGACTCCAACCGATGAGCAGTTCTTC; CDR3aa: CASSSSGTPTDEQFF
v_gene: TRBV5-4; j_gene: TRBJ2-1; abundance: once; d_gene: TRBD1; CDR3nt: TGTGCCAGTGGACAGGTAACCCCCTACAATGAGCAGTTCTTC; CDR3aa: CASGQVTPYNEQFF
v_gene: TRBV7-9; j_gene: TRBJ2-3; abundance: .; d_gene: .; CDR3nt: TGTGCCAGCAGCTTAGCGAGTGGGAGTTATTTT; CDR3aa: CASSLASGSYF